This TCR beta chain was found in a study of blood T cell repertoires in COVID-19 (dated by TCRdb to 2019 to 2021). Regarding the research as a whole: Samples from collaborators originated in the United States, Italy and Spain and spanned both the acute and convalescent phases of COVID-19. Deeply sampled blood TCRbeta repertoires from subjects exposed to, actively infected with, or recovered from COVID-19 were included in the dataset. Sample metadata almost always included a de-identified subject ID, COVID-19 status, age in years and sex. The prospective study material was composed of cDNA or gDNA derived from T cells, B-cell-depleted T cells, or PBMCs. The samples were drawn from the first 160 participants of the ongoing ImmuneRACE study and from some 1,300 subjects provided by 6 global collaborators. The repertoires were released in a freely available public database intended as a resource for research on the immune response to SARS-CoV-2. HLA class I and class II types, where available, came from metadata supplied by the sample provider rather than from assay-based typing.

The collaborating institutions used their own protocols to collect whole blood in K2EDTA tubes. For TCRbeta analysis, collaborators shipped samples in one of three forms: frozen whole blood, isolated PBMCs, or DNA extracted from either of those sample types. Comments on this clone: What antigen it recognizes has not been identified. Per-nucleotide qualities are absent, and no much larger clonotype sits a single base away.

V lost 7 bases and J lost 4 bases; the stretch between them is 11 bases long. CDR1 and CDR2, looked up from the germline V gene, are WSHSY and SAAADI. From cysteine to phenylalanine, the CDR3 is 13 amino acids long. The kept DNA is CDR3 alone, 39 bases in frame from the first base. Beyond this particular receptor, the publication reports: Clinical and demographic metadata were provided uncurated, with the amount varying by source and participant.

TCRbeta CDR3 regions were amplified from genomic DNA using the immunoSEQ Assay, a bias-controlled multiplex PCR. From the authors' description of their analysis: The number of nucleated cells in each sample was estimated from the amplification of reference gene primers within the assay. To quantify the absolute abundance of each unique TCRbeta CDR3 rearrangement, sequence reads were collapsed and filtered. Productive Simpson clonality was computed per sample as the square root of Simpson's diversity index over productive rearrangements. In its TCRdb copy, this immuneACCESS table keeps in-frame sequences only and misses some clones. Where compared with another copy, unresolved V genes explain less than half of these, and the others have no known cause. Clonal size and the V and J genes are those of that table, whereas D and trimming came from the DNA. This sample holds 45,000 or so clones; roughly 82% were observed only once. Over 13% of the sample is in the top ten clones.

The material sequenced was peripheral blood. The TCR sequence derives from a human donor in a cohort sampled during active COVID-19. The sequence joins TRBV10-2 to TRBJ2-1; the D gene cannot be named for sure. In nucleotides, the sequence is TGCGCCAGCACTGAATACGGTTACAATGAGCAGTTCTTC. It codes for CASTEYGYNEQFF.